This is a list of T cell receptor beta chains from one sample in a study of blood T cells in healthy people across ages. TCRdb fed the 5' RACE reads into MiXCR, producing one record per CDR3 protein. The data contain more than 600,000 distinct CDR3 sequences, around 25% of them seen just once; the ten biggest clones take up 9.4%. A further study also used this sample, focusing on T cells of mothers and their children.

The sequenced material came from blood. These receptors originate from a boy aged 10-17 years in good health. Both conserved end residues are part of each CDR3. The D gene is left open where the match is weak. The size entry is marked missing in some rows and otherwise reads once, few, many or a size class.

.	TRBV7-9	TRBD1	17	TRBJ2-1	TGTGCCAGCAGCTCGCGCGCTACTAGGGACAGGGGGGATGAGCAGTTCTTC	CASSSRATRDRGDEQFF
few	TRBV5-1	.	14	TRBJ2-5	TGCGCCAGCAGCTTGGCGGGGCAGGAGGTGACCCAGTACTTC	CASSLAGQEVTQYF
few	TRBV5-1	.	17	TRBJ1-4	TGCGCCAGCAGCCCGGTGGACTTCGGGGCAACTAATGAAAAACTGTTTTTT	CASSPVDFGATNEKLFF
.	TRBV24-1	.	14	TRBJ2-3	TGTGCCACCAGTGACACGACAGCGGTGGATACGCAGTATTTT	CATSDTTAVDTQYF
few	TRBV6-6	TRBD1	14	TRBJ2-5	TGTGCCAGCAGTCGGGACAGACTTGAGGAGACCCAGTACTTC	CASSRDRLEETQYF
.	TRBV6-2/TRBV6-3	.	15	TRBJ1-1	TGTGCCAGCAGTTACCTGCGAGGAATGAACACTGAAGCTTTCTTT	CASSYLRGMNTEAFF
few	TRBV20-1	.	10	TRBJ2-1	TGCAGTGCCGGGAGAAGTGAGCAGTTCTTC	CSAGRSEQFF
.	TRBV7-6	TRBD2	19	TRBJ2-1	TGTGCCAGCACCCTACGACTAGCGGGACCGCGGGGGGAAAACAATGAGCAGTTCTTC	CASTLRLAGPRGENNEQFF
.	TRBV2	.	13	TRBJ2-3	TGTGCCAGCATACTCGAAAACACAGATACGCAGTATTTT	CASILENTDTQYF
few	TRBV28	.	12	TRBJ2-7	TGTGCCACCTCAGCATTACCCTACGAGCAGTACTTC	CATSALPYEQYF
.	TRBV29-1	.	17	TRBJ2-1	TGCAGCGTTGAAAAAGACATCTCGCCTAGCTCCTACAATGAGCAGTTCTTC	CSVEKDISPSSYNEQFF
few	TRBV5-1	TRBD2	15	TRBJ2-5	TGCGCCGGCAGCTTGACTAGCGGGGTTTGGGAGACCCAGTACTTC	CAGSLTSGVWETQYF
.	TRBV7-9	.	16	TRBJ2-1	TGTGCCAGCAGATCTCCGGACCGAGGCTCCTACAATGAGCAGTTCTTC	CASRSPDRGSYNEQFF
.	TRBV7-7	.	14	TRBJ2-3	TGTGCCAGCAGCGCCCAAGCGAGCCCAGATACGCAGTATTTT	CASSAQASPDTQYF